The TCR beta chain under discussion was sequenced for a study of shared clonotypes between healthy human individuals (TCRdb year 2020). For the study in its entirety: The cohort comprised two women and three men aged 18 to 49 years. Per donor, three plates each were used for CD4 naive and CD4 memory, two for CD8 naive, and one for CD8 memory. Blood TCR repertoires of roughly five healthy adults were deeply sequenced to estimate repertoire size and the extent of clonotype sharing between individuals. To increase sequencing depth and limit assay-specific biases, different laboratories used diverse techniques to prepare libraries and sequence TCR repertoires. Between about 0.94 and 8.9 billion PBMCs per donor were obtained by leukapheresis.

Taken from cysteine to phenylalanine, the CDR3 has 15 residues. Kept here is only the CDR3 DNA, which spans 45 bases and is read in frame from base 1. Per the germline V gene, SGHVS is the CDR1 and FQNEAQ is the CDR2. The junction carries 10 bases between V and J, which are trimmed by 3 bases and 1 base respectively. This clone was picked up a small number of times. Its recognized antigen is unknown. Within one base of it there is no much larger clone, and no base qualities were kept. In the same sample, other DNA sequences code for this CDR3. Using the deep immunoSEQ assay, TCR CDR3 regions were amplified from genomic DNA by multiplex PCR. Genomic DNA extracted from each cell subset was distributed evenly over all wells of several immunoSEQ 96-well plates, and each plate served as one replicate. Each replicate PCR for sorted subsets received approximately 220 ng genomic DNA, equal to tens of thousands of T cell genomes. Purified libraries were quantified with a Qubit 3.0 fluorometer, sized on a Bioanalyzer 2100, and re-quantified with the KAPA Library Quantification kit. Every immunoSEQ 96-well plate was sequenced on a separate single-read 150-cycle Illumina NextSeq 550 flow cell. The original methods were these. Because the immunoSEQ output included only junctional sequences and no quality scores, the filtering could not be the same as the filtering used for full-length reads. To assign V/J genes and CDR3, sequences were annotated using PyIR, a Python wrapper for IgBLAST v1.9, with IMGT germline references. Reads with weak V/J assignments (E-value above 1e-6), missing CDR3, stop codons, out-of-frame junctions, or ambiguous translated residues were removed. V3J clonotypes were defined by identical inferred V gene, J gene, and CDR3 amino acid sequence. To compute the percentage overlap between repertoires, the number of shared unique clonotypes was divided by the size of the smaller repertoire. Richness of each repertoire was evaluated using RTK rarefaction, the Chao1 estimator, and Recon v2.1 estimates of unobserved clonotypes. OLGA was used to compute generation probabilities for all TCRbeta clonotypes that the gDNA method yielded from a few donors. In its TCRdb copy, this immuneACCESS table keeps in-frame sequences only and misses some clones. Where compared with another copy, unresolved V genes explain less than half of these, and the others have no known cause. V, J and clone size are taken as reported in that table, and D and trimming were inferred from the DNA itself. The table for this sample lists more than 550,000 clones; roughly two thirds of them were counted only once. About 1.8% of the sample is held by the ten biggest clonotypes.

The donors were healthy, HIV-negative adults who had no recently reported acute infections or vaccinations. All donors were Caucasian adults living in Nashville, Tennessee, USA. Magnetic negative selection was used to enrich CD4+ T cells, after which naive cells were positively selected on CD45RA and the negative fraction became the memory subset. Blood was collected by leukapheresis, and PBMCs were isolated by Ficoll-Histopaque density gradient centrifugation and then cryopreserved in liquid nitrogen vapor phase. Analytical flow cytometry was used to check the purity and quantity of each magnetically sorted T cell population. Genomic DNA was isolated from each sorted fraction and quantified by UV absorbance on a Nanodrop 2000c. Results the study describes overall, beyond this receptor: When a few donors were compared, the shared fraction of clonotypes was around 5.1% for naive CD4, about 4% for naive CD8, roughly 2.3% for memory CD4, and roughly 0.43% for memory CD8. Pairwise subsampling led to the expectation that sequencing depth would affect the degree of clonotype sharing among donors. Sampling was limited to blood, and TCR repertoires in tissue likely differ from TCR repertoires in blood. The genetic and exposure-history diversity represented was limited by the small number of donors. Even with the large sequencing depth, rarefaction of the sorted-subset datasets indicated that sequencing was incomplete. Naive subsets generally had larger estimated clonotype richness than memory subsets. Compared with non-shared clonotypes, the clonotypes found in all four sorted-subset donors had higher generation probabilities.

The specimen sequenced was memory CD4+ T cells sorted from blood. According to the study, the label for this sample's cell subset or site signals: CD45RA-negative fraction. The source of this sequence is a woman in her 30s in good health. The rearrangement joined TRBV7-8 to TRBJ1-3; tentative D gene TRBD1, with 5 bases matching. In nucleotide form, the sequence is TGTGCCAGCAGCTTGCAGGGACTATCTGGAAACACCATATATTTT. This translates into CASSLQGLSGNTIYF.